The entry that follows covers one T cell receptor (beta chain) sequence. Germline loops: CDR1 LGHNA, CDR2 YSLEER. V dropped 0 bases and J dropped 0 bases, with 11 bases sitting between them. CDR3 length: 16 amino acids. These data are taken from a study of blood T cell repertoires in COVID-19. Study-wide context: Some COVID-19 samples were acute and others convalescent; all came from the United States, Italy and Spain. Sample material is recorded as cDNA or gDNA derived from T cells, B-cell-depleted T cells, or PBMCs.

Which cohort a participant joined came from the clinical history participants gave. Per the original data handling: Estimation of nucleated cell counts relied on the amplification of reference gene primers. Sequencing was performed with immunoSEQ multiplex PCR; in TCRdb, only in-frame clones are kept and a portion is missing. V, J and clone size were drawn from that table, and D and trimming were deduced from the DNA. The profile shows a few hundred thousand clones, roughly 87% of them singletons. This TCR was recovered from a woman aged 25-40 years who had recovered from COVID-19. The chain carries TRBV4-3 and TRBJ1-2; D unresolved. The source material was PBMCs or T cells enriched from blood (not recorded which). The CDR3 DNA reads TGCGCCAGCAGCCAAGATCGGGGAGATACTAACTATGGCTACACCTTC. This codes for CASSQDRGDTNYGYTF.